The 16 T cell receptor beta chains below were found in one sample sequenced in a study of shared clonotypes between healthy human individuals (dated by TCRdb to the early 2020s). To prepare the library, the immunoSEQ multiplex PCR assay was applied. Drawn from immuneACCESS, this table holds only the in-frame rearrangements with V and J called that TCRdb kept. Clones are partly lost; checked studies trace under half to an unresolved V gene and leave the rest unexplained. For this sample the table gives about a million clones, of which approximately 72% were detected only once. The ten largest clones add up to 1.2% to 1.5% of the sample. Input material: memory CD4+ T cells sorted from blood. The cell subset or site label here, explained by the study, means: CD45RA-negative fraction. These receptors originate from a man between 18 and 35 years old in good health.

The rearrangement joins TRBV9 to TRBJ2-3, with D maybe TRBD2 (6 bases). Germline loops: CDR1 SGDLS, CDR2 YYNGEE. This CDR3 has 17 amino acids. Trimming cost V 0 bases and J 6 bases, with 20 bases left between them. CDR3 in DNA: TGTGCCAGCAGCGTAGCTTGGGCGGGAAAGGCCTGGGATACGCAGTATTTT. It encodes CASSVAWAGKAWDTQYF.

The chain combines TRBV2 with TRBJ2-1, with 10 bases aligning to TRBD2. Looked up from germline, CDR1 is SNHLY and CDR2 is FYNNEI. There are 18 residues in the CDR3. J was trimmed by 1 base and V by 6 bases; bases with no gene match: 12. CDR3 coding DNA: TGTGCCAGCAGCCGAGCTAGCGGGGGAAGTAGATCCTACAATGAGCAGTTCTTC. Translated, it gives CASSRASGGSRSYNEQFF. Together with reference TRBV2 and TRBJ2-1, the CDR3 gives the full variable domain: EPEVTQTPSHQVTQMGQEVILRCVPISNHLYFYWYRQILGQKVEFLVSFYNNEISEKSEIFDDQFSVERPDGSNFTLKIRSTKLEDSAMYFCASSRASGGSRSYNEQFFGPGTRLTVL.

This clone is a singleton in its sample. The rearrangement links TRBV5-5 to TRBJ1-5; 12 bases are shared with TRBD1. V gave up 0 bases and J gave up 6 bases; unmatched junction bases: 16. Germline CDR1 SGHKS, CDR2 YYEKEE (reference sequence). The CDR3 is made up of 20 amino acids. The DNA for the CDR3 is TGTGCCAGCAGCTTGGCCTACTATGGGACAGGGGGCGCGAGGGGTCAGCCCCAGCATTTT. It codes for CASSLAYYGTGGARGQPQHF.

This clone was seen a few times. The rearrangement uses TRBV6-1 and TRBJ1-2, with a weak D call TRBD1 (6 bases). This CDR3 has 12 residues. Trimming took 2 bases from V and 5 from J, leaving 6 bases between them. Germline V lookup: CDR1 MNHNS, CDR2 SASEGT. This CDR3 reads CASSEQGYGYTF. The CDR3 bases are TGTGCCAGCAGTGAACAGGGGTATGGCTACACCTTC.

This clone was seen many times. This chain links TRBV6-1 with TRBJ1-1; D unresolved. The germline CDR1 and CDR2 sequences are MNHNS and SASEGT. Trimming removed 3 bases from V and 2 bases from J, with 13 bases in between. CDR3 length: 15 amino acids. This CDR3 reads CASSEISLGNTEAFF. The CDR3 nucleotides read TGTGCCAGCAGTGAGATTAGTTTGGGTAACACTGAAGCTTTCTTT.

V and J are TRBV2 and TRBJ1-1, with D perhaps matching TRBD1 (6 bases). Germline V gives CDR1 SNHLY, CDR2 FYNNEI. CDR3 length equals 13 residues. Trimming pared 3 bases from V and 7 bases from J, leaving 12 bases between. CDR3 region: CASSEAGGVEAFF. CDR3 DNA: TGTGCCAGCAGTGAGGCCGGGGGCGTTGAAGCTTTCTTT.

V is TRBV5-1 and J is TRBJ1-3, with D hard to call. The CDR3 sequence is 13 residues long. Per germline, CDR1 SGHRS and CDR2 YFSETQ. Trimming shortened V by 5 bases and J by 0 bases, and 6 bases separated the two germline ends. CDR3 sequence reads: CASRLSSGNTIYF. CDR3 in DNA: TGCGCCAGCAGGCTCAGCTCTGGAAACACCATATATTTT.

The chain has TRBV5-4 and TRBJ2-5; 10 nucleotides align to TRBD2. After removal of 7 bases from V and 5 bases from J, the junction contained 8 bases not matched to a gene. Germline loops: CDR1 SGHNT, CDR2 YYREEE (reference sequence). CDR3 length: 14 residues. As DNA, the CDR3 is TGTGCCAGCGGAGCGGGAGGGCCAATGGAGACCCAGTACTTC. Translating it yields CASGAGGPMETQYF.

The chain recombines TRBV6-1 with TRBJ1-4; D possibly corresponds to TRBD1 (6 bases). Between the trimmed V and J ends, which lost 5 bases and 6 bases, there was a span of 16 bases. Germline assignment: CDR1 MNHNS and CDR2 SASEGT. This CDR3 has 15 residues. CDR3 loop: CASSTQSGGHEKLFF. DNA for the CDR3: TGTGCCAGCAGTACCCAGTCGGGGGGGCATGAAAAACTGTTTTTT.

This chain connects TRBV19 to TRBJ2-1; D is unclear. CDR3 length: 14 amino acids. CDR1 and CDR2 (germline): LNHDA, SQIVND (reference sequence). V lost 3 bases to trimming and J lost 3 bases, with 9 bases between them. CDR3 in amino acids: CASSISDRYNEQFF. The CDR3, as DNA: TGTGCCAGTAGTATTTCGGACCGCTACAATGAGCAGTTCTTC.

V and J are TRBV10-1 and TRBJ1-2; maybe TRBD1 (5 bases). The CDR3 is 18 amino acids. Looked up from germline, CDR1 is WNHNN and CDR2 is SYGVQD (reference sequence). V gave up 0 bases and J gave up 4 bases, with 21 bases separating them. The CDR3 here is CASSESLRPSRAGYGYTF. As DNA, the CDR3 is TGCGCCAGCAGTGAGTCCCTAAGGCCCTCCAGGGCCGGCTATGGCTACACCTTC.

This chain joins TRBV5-8 and TRBJ1-2; D unclear. The CDR3 is 15 amino acids. Germline V gene sequence: CDR1 SGHTS, CDR2 YDEGEE. V was clipped by 0 bases and J by 3 bases, with 12 bases between them. The CDR3 DNA reads TGTGCCAGCAGCTTGGCCGGGTGGGCCCACTATGGCTACACCTTC. Encoded protein: CASSLAGWAHYGYTF.

As regards this clone: A far larger clone is only one base removed, so a read error is likely. The rearrangement uses TRBV5-4 and TRBJ2-7; D unclear. The ends were cut back, 4 bases at V and 0 bases at J, with 14 bases in the middle. CDR1 and CDR2 from the germline V gene are SGHNT and YYREEE (reference sequence). The CDR3 spans 15 residues. This CDR3 is CASSRDGPTSYEQYF. The CDR3 bases are TGTGCCAGCAGCCGCGACGGTCCCACCTCCTACGAGCAGTACTTC. The full variable domain, with the rest looked up from reference TRBV5-4 and TRBJ2-7, is ETGVTQSPTHLIKTRGQQVTLRCSSQSGHNTVSWYQQALGQGPQFIFQYYREEENGRGNFPPRFSGLQFPNYSSELNVNALELDDSALYLCASSRDGPTSYEQYFGPGTRLTVT.

This rearrangement joins TRBV30 to TRBJ2-1, with 9 nucleotides matching TRBD1. CDR1 is GTSNPN, CDR2 SVGIG, per germline (reference sequence). This CDR3 is 15 amino acids long. The trim removed 3 bases at V and 3 bases at J, leaving 6 bases unmatched. The CDR3 nucleotides are TGTGCCTGGAGAGGAGGGGACAGGGTCTACAATGAGCAGTTCTTC. Its translation is CAWRGGDRVYNEQFF. Full variable domain (missing parts from reference TRBV30 and TRBJ2-1): SQTIHQWPATLVQPVGSPLSLECTVEGTSNPNLYWYRQAAGRGLQLLFYSVGIGQISSEVPQNLSASRPQDRQFILSSKKLLLSDSGFYLCAWRGGDRVYNEQFFGPGTRLTVL.

This clone was detected many times. Other DNA sequences in this specimen translate into the identical CDR3. This chain uses TRBV29-1 with TRBJ2-2; 8 nucleotides agree with TRBD2. The CDR3 contains 14 residues. J was trimmed by 2 bases and V by 4 bases; bases with no gene match: 3. Germline-derived CDR1 and CDR2 are SQVTM and ANQGSEA. The CDR3 DNA reads as TGCAGCGTTGGTACTAGCGGTAACACCGGGGAGCTGTTTTTT. Its translation: CSVGTSGNTGELFF.

This chain links TRBV18 with TRBJ2-7; the D is unclear. The V and J ends lost 3 bases and 2 bases respectively, with 11 bases between them. Germline V gene lookup returns CDR1 KGHSH and CDR2 LQKENI. The CDR3 length is 14 residues. The CDR3 is CASSPDNLAYEQYF. DNA of the CDR3: TGTGCCAGCTCACCCGACAATCTGGCCTACGAGCAGTACTTC.